This TCR beta chain appears in the sequencing data of a study of blood T cell repertoires in COVID-19. Background on the study: Sources were T cells, B-cell-depleted T cells, or PBMCs; the material itself was cDNA or gDNA.

CDR1 and CDR2 from the germline V gene are LGHDT and YNNKEL (reference sequence). V dropped 8 bases and J dropped 4 bases, with 15 bases sitting between them. There are 14 residues in the CDR3. Per the study methods: It was from reference gene primer amplification that nucleated cell counts were estimated. Here immunoSEQ multiplex PCR was the method, and the copy in TCRdb shows in-frame clones only, minus some. The V and J calls and clone size are taken from that table; D and trimming were inferred from the DNA. Here the sample spans approximately 230,000 clones, 70% to 90% being singletons. The chain uses TRBV3-1 (or the pseudogene TRBV3-2) and TRBJ1-3; no clear D. The receptor was isolated from a man older than 75 with acute or convalescent COVID-19. Sequencing used peripheral blood. The CDR3 DNA reads as TGTGCCAGCTCGGTGGAGGGCGCGGGAAACACCATATATTTT. This gives the protein CASSVEGAGNTIYF.